This T cell receptor beta chain stems from a study of blood T cell repertoires in COVID-19. Study in general: Samples came from the United States, Italy and Spain, spanning acute and convalescent COVID-19. The analysed material was cDNA or gDNA that came from T cells, B-cell-depleted T cells, or PBMCs.

In the original workflow: Counts of nucleated cells, estimated from reference gene primer amplification, were obtained. Clones were read by immunoSEQ multiplex PCR, and TCRdb kept only the in-frame ones, dropping some. V, J and clone size are those of that table, while D and trimming were read from the DNA. The sample includes roughly 250,000 clones, approximately 80% seen only once; the top ten take 4.5% to 5%. V was clipped by 2 bases and J by 1 base, with 12 bases between them. The CDR3 runs to 15 residues. Per germline, CDR1 SGHRS and CDR2 YFSETQ. The source of this sequence is a woman of 80 years or more with active or convalescent COVID-19. Sequencing input: peripheral blood. The chain recombines TRBV5-1 with TRBJ1-2; weak D call: TRBD1 (5 bases). The CDR3 sequence: CASSFALQVNYGYTF. In nucleotides, the CDR3 is TGCGCCAGCAGCTTCGCGTTACAGGTTAACTATGGCTACACCTTC.